Detailed here is one T cell receptor beta chain. What it binds is unknown. At one boundary the junction diverges from the germline segment, which might be a read error. Using immunoSEQ multiplex PCR, the repertoire was profiled, and TCRdb retains in-frame clones only, with some absent. The repertoire includes roughly 90,000 clones, approximately 91% of them detected once, and around 0.34% sits in the top ten. This sample stems from a study of OX40 agonist ivuxolimab in advanced cancers. In the study overall: A male proportion of around 86% was recorded, with mean age approximately 57 years and range 23 to 79. Study findings and constraints: The mean number of expanded clones was higher in CD8+ T cells than in CD4+. At 0.1 to 3.0 mg/kg and by week 6, clonal expansion occurred in CD4+ and CD8+ blood T cells.

The CDR3 has 14 residues. The germline V gene encodes CDR1 MNHNS and CDR2 SASEGT. Sequences were derived from CD4+ or CD8+ T cells sorted from blood, sampled in a trial of the OX40 agonist ivuxolimab. The receptor was isolated from an adult with an advanced solid tumor such as melanoma, head and neck, liver or kidney cancer. The chain joins TRBV6-1 to TRBJ1-5; possible D gene TRBD1, 5 bases. CDR3 amino acids: CASSEGRVNQAQHF. In DNA form, the CDR3 reads TGTGCCAGCAGTGAGGGCAGGGTGAATCAGGCCCAGCATTTT.